The 16 T cell receptor gamma chains below all came from one sample that was sequenced in a study of human gamma delta and Vdelta1 T cells. The antigens of these receptors remain unknown. TCRdb re-called clones from the PCR reads using CATT. The profile shows thousands of gamma-chain clones, approximately 15% of them singletons. Sample: Vdelta1 gamma-delta T cells from blood grown in culture (DOT cells). All receptors come from a human donor in good health.

V usage is TRGV2 and J usage is TRGJ1 or TRGJ2. This CDR3 spans 14 amino acids. The germline V gene encodes CDR1 EGSNGY and CDR2 YDSYNSKV. The V segment lost 2 bases and the J segment 0 bases; nucleotides outside the gene matches: 4. The CDR3: CATWDVMNYYKKLF. The CDR3 DNA is TGTGCCACCTGGGACGTTATGAATTATTATAAGAAACTCTTT.

This rearrangement joins TRGV4 to TRGJ1 or TRGJ2. Per germline, CDR1 EGSTGY and CDR2 YDSYTSSV. J was trimmed by 2 bases and V by 2 bases; bases with no gene match: 12. The CDR3 runs to 16 residues. CDR3 residues: CATWDATKLYYYKKLF. CDR3 in DNA: TGTGCCACCTGGGATGCAACCAAGCTCTATTATTATAAGAAACTCTTT.

The chain recombines TRGV3 with TRGJ1 or TRGJ2. With V trimmed by 3 bases and J by 3 bases, 11 bases remained unmatched. Germline V gives CDR1 VTNTFY, CDR2 YDVSTARD (reference sequence). The length of the CDR3 is 15 residues. CDR3 amino acids: CATWDWGRIYYKKLF. Here the CDR3 DNA reads TGTGCCACCTGGGACTGGGGGCGAATTTATTATAAGAAACTCTTT.

This clone appeared a few times. This chain joins TRGV2 and TRGJP2. The CDR3 runs to 13 residues. From germline, CDR1 is EGSNGY and CDR2 YDSYNSKV. Trimming at V came to 0 bases and at J to 10 bases, leaving 5 bases not matched to a gene. The CDR3 spells CATWDGPGWIKTF. The CDR3 nucleotides read TGTGCCACCTGGGACGGGCCGGGTTGGATCAAGACGTTT.

V gene TRGV2 combines with J gene TRGJP1. The CDR3 covers 14 residues. The V segment lost 4 bases and the J segment 9 bases; nucleotides outside the gene matches: 11. Germline-derived CDR1 and CDR2 are EGSNGY and YDSYNSKV. The CDR3 spells CATWEMGGSWFKIF. The CDR3 nucleotides read TGTGCCACCTGGGAAATGGGAGGGAGTTGGTTCAAGATATTT.

V and J are TRGV2 and TRGJP2. V lost 2 bases, J lost 12 bases, and 15 bases stayed unmatched. The CDR3 runs 15 residues. Germline V CDR1 and CDR2: EGSNGY, YDSYNSKV. This chain's CDR3 is CATWDVHPRRGIKTF. The CDR3 coding sequence is TGTGCCACCTGGGACGTACATCCAAGGAGGGGGATCAAGACGTTT.

Sample share makes this clone medium-sized. V gene TRGV3 combines with J gene TRGJ1 or TRGJ2. J gave up 6 bases and V 3 bases, and 2 bases lay outside the gene matches. The CDR3 covers 11 residues. Germline V CDR1 and CDR2: VTNTFY, YDVSTARD (reference sequence). The CDR3 sequence: CATWDGYKKLF. The CDR3 coding sequence is TGTGCCACCTGGGACGGTTATAAGAAACTCTTT.

This clone is large in the sample. The gene calls are TRGV2 and TRGJ1 or TRGJ2. V gave up 0 bases and J gave up 0 bases; unmatched junction bases: 2. Germline CDR1 is EGSNGY and CDR2 is YDSYNSKV. The CDR3 runs to 14 residues. The CDR3: CATWDGMNYYKKLF. The CDR3, as DNA: TGTGCCACCTGGGACGGGATGAATTATTATAAGAAACTCTTT.

This clone is medium-sized within its sample. The rearrangement uses TRGV8 and TRGJP2. The CDR3 sequence is 14 residues long. J was trimmed by 3 bases and V by 2 bases; bases with no gene match: 3. The germline CDR1 and CDR2 sequences are VENAVY and YDSYNSRV. The CDR3: CATWDTGSDWIKTF. Here the CDR3 DNA reads TGTGCCACCTGGGATACGGGTAGTGATTGGATCAAGACGTTT.

The V and J genes are TRGV2 and TRGJ1 or TRGJ2. Germline CDR1 reads EGSNGY; CDR2 reads YDSYNSKV. The CDR3 extends over 13 amino acids. With 0 bases clipped from V and 6 bases from J, the junction kept 5 bases outside the gene matches. DNA of the CDR3: TGTGCCACCTGGGACGGGCGTAGTTATAAGAAACTCTTT. Its protein is CATWDGRSYKKLF.

The V and J genes are TRGV10 and TRGJP2. TRGV10 is placed among ORFs of uncertain function. V lost 11 bases and J lost 11; bases outside the gene matches: 12. CDR3 length equals 12 residues. CDR3 sequence: CAATVHPWIKTF. CDR3 bases: TGTGCTGCGACTGTTCACCCCTGGATCAAGACGTTT.

This clone is judged medium-sized (0.01 to 0.1%). The rearrangement links TRGV3 to TRGJ1 or TRGJ2. V trimming: 0 bases; J trimming: 7 bases; junction bases outside the gene matches: 3. The CDR3 loop spans 12 amino acids. Germline V CDR1 and CDR2: VTNTFY, YDVSTARD (reference sequence). CDR3 amino acids: CATWDRLYKKLF. The CDR3 nucleotides read TGTGCCACCTGGGACAGGCTCTATAAGAAACTCTTT.

As concerns this clone: A much larger clonotype is one base distant, so this may be a read error. The V and J genes are TRGV2 and TRGJ1 or TRGJ2. This CDR3 comprises 9 residues. The junction had 1 base not matched to a gene; V was cut back by 5 bases and J by 9 bases. From germline, CDR1 is EGSNGY and CDR2 YDSYNSKV. Written as DNA, the CDR3 is TGTGCCACCTGGGGTAAGAAACTCTTT. Its protein is CATWGKKLF.

The chain recombines TRGV3 with TRGJ1 or TRGJ2. Trimming at V came to 1 base and at J to 3 bases, leaving 9 bases not matched to a gene. In germline, CDR1 is VTNTFY, CDR2 YDVSTARD (reference sequence). CDR3 length: 15 residues. The CDR3 reads CATWDSHKPYYKKLF. The CDR3 coding sequence is TGTGCCACCTGGGACAGCCACAAACCTTATTATAAGAAACTCTTT.

By its share, this clone is medium-sized. This chain links TRGV4 with TRGJ1 or TRGJ2. Germline V gene sequence: CDR1 EGSTGY, CDR2 YDSYTSSV. Unmatched junction bases numbered 3, after V lost 6 bases and J lost 1 base. The CDR3 extends over 12 amino acids. The CDR3 nucleotides are TGTGCCACCTGGACTAATTATTATAAGAAACTCTTT. Its translation: CATWTNYYKKLF.

The chain employs TRGV9 and TRGJP2. The CDR3 is 10 amino acids. Trimming took 11 bases from V and 9 from J; bases not matched to a gene: 6. The germline V gene encodes CDR1 GITISATS and CDR2 ISYDGTV (reference sequence). Written as DNA, the CDR3 is TGTGCCTCGGAAAATTGGATCAAGACGTTT. The encoded protein is CASENWIKTF.